These 4 T cell receptor beta chains were sequenced from one sample in a study of regulatory T cells in long-lasting Graves disease. In building TCR beta libraries, iRepertoire HTBI primers were used together with Arm-PCR of CDR3 regions. TCRdb called the multiplex PCR reads again in MiXCR, with one record for every CDR3 protein. The sample has some 220,000 distinct CDR3 sequences, around 19% seen once; the top ten hold 12%. Regarding time point: newly diagnosed GD, antithyroid drugs for less than 3 months. The TCR library used RNA extracted from PBMCs. These data are also associated with another study on T cells in Graves' hyperthyroidism and ophthalmopathy.

The sample consisted of peripheral blood mononuclear cells (PBMCs), taken at new diagnosis, from a patient treated with antithyroid drugs. Receptors were obtained from a woman in her twenties or thirties with Graves disease.

This clonotype has only a few counts. CDR3 nucleotide sequence: TGTGCCAGCAGCCCCACCAATATCAATGAGCAGTTCTTC. Translated: CASSPTNINEQFF. This chain uses TRBV3-1 with TRBJ2-1; no definite D call. The CDR3 covers 13 residues. The V gene's germline CDR1 is LGHDT and CDR2 YNNKEL (reference sequence). Trimming stripped 4 bases from V and 6 bases from J, with 10 bases between.

This clonotype was found a few times. CDR3 amino acids: CASSLAPGQGRSEAFF. The CDR3 nucleotides are TGCGCCAGCAGCCTAGCCCCGGGACAGGGGCGGTCTGAAGCTTTCTTT. The rearrangement joins TRBV4-1 to TRBJ1-1, with 10 bases identical to TRBD1. This CDR3 is 16 amino acids long. Germline V gives CDR1 MGHRA, CDR2 YSYEKL. V was clipped by 4 bases and J by 6 bases; unmatched bases: 11.

This clonotype was seen ten or more times. This rearrangement joins TRBV5-1 to TRBJ1-4, with D uncertain. Germline V gives CDR1 SGHRS, CDR2 YFSETQ. The CDR3 has 11 amino acids. Trimming took 2 bases from V and 8 from J, leaving 4 bases between them. The CDR3 nucleotides read TGCGCCAGCAGCTTTGACGAAAAACTGTTTTTT. Protein: CASSFDEKLFF.

This clonotype was detected ten times or more. V and J are TRBV12-3 or TRBV12-4 and TRBJ1-5; D not certain. V dropped 3 bases and J dropped 1 base, with 7 bases sitting between them. The CDR3 contains 14 residues. Here the CDR3 DNA reads TGTGCCAGCAGTTTTTCCGGGAGCAATCAGCCCCAGCATTTT. Protein: CASSFSGSNQPQHF.